This TCR beta chain was sequenced in a study of blood T cell repertoires in COVID-19. Turning to the study itself: Samples of COVID-19 (acute and convalescent) were obtained from the United States, Italy and Spain. T cells, B-cell-depleted T cells, or PBMCs supplied cDNA or gDNA.

This clone was counted a single time. Authors' data handling: By means of reference gene primer amplification, nucleated cell counts were estimated. Generated by immunoSEQ multiplex PCR, the TCRdb table keeps only in-frame clones and is missing some. V, J and clone size are taken as reported in that table, and D and trimming were inferred from the DNA itself. The sample has under 300,000 clones; 85% are singletons. The CDR3 sequence is 16 residues long. In germline, CDR1 is LNHDA, CDR2 SQIVND (reference sequence). Trimming removed 2 bases at V and 5 bases at J, with 18 bases between. The source material was peripheral blood. The rearrangement links TRBV19 to TRBJ2-5; the D gene is possibly TRBD2 (6 bases). The sequence came from a woman in her fifties or sixties with active or convalescent COVID-19. The chain's CDR3 is CASSIRGRGTSETQYF. The CDR3 DNA reads TGTGCCAGTAGTATAAGAGGACGGGGGACCTCCGAGACCCAGTACTTC.